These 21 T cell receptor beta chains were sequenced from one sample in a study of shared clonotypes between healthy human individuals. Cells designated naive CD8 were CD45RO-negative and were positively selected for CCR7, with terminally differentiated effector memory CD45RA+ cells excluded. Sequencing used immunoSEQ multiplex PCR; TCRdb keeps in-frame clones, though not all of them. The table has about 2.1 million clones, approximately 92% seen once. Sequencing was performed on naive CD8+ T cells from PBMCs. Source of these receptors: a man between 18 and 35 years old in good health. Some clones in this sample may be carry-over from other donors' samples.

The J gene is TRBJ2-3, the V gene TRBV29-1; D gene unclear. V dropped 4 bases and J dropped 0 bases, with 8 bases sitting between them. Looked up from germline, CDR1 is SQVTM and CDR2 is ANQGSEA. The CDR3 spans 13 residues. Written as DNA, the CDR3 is TGCAGCGTTGGGGCGGAGAGCACAGATACGCAGTATTTT. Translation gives CSVGAESTDTQYF.

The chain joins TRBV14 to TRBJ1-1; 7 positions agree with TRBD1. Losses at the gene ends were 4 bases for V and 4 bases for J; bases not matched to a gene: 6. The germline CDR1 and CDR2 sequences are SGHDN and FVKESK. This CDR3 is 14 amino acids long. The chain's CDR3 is CASSRIQGSTEAFF. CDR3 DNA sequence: TGTGCCAGCAGCCGCATACAGGGGTCCACTGAAGCTTTCTTT.

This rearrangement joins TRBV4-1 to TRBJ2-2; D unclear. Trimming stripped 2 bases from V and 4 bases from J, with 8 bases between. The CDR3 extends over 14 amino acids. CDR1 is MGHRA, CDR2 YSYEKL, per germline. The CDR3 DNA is TGCGCCAGCAGCCAATTTTTTTTCACCGGGGAGCTGTTTTTT. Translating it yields CASSQFFFTGELFF.

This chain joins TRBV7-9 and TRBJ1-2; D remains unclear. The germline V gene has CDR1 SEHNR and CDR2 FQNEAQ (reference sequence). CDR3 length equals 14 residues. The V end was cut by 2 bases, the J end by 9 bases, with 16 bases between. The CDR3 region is CASSLQLPPFSYTF. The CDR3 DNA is TGTGCCAGCAGCTTACAACTTCCTCCTTTTAGCTACACCTTC.

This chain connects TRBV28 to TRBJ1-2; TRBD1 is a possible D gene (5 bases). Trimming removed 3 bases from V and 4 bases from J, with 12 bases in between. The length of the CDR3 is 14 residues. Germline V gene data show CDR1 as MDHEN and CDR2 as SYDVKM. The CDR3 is CASSLSGFAYGYTF. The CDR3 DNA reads TGTGCCAGCAGTTTGTCAGGGTTCGCCTATGGCTACACCTTC.

As DNA, the CDR3 is TGCGCCAGCAGCTTTAGGCTGGCAAGCGGGGCTTTCTTT. Residues: CASSFRLASGAFF. V gene TRBV4-3 combines with J gene TRBJ1-1; D call uncertain. Germline V gene sequence: CDR1 LGHNA, CDR2 YSLEER. The ends were cut back, 5 bases at V and 11 bases at J, with 18 bases in the middle. The CDR3 is 13 amino acids.

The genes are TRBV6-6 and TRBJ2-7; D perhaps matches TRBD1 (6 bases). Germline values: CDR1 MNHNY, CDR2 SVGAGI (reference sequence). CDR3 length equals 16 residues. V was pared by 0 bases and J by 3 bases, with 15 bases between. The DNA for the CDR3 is TGTGCCAGCAGTTACTCCCCGACCTGGACAGACTACGAGCAGTACTTC. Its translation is CASSYSPTWTDYEQYF.

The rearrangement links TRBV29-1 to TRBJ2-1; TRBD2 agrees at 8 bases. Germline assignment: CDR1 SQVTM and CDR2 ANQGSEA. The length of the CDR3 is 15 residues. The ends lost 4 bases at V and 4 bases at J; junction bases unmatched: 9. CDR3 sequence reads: CSVGLGTRTYNEQFF. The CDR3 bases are TGCAGCGTTGGCTTGGGGACTAGAACATACAATGAGCAGTTCTTC.

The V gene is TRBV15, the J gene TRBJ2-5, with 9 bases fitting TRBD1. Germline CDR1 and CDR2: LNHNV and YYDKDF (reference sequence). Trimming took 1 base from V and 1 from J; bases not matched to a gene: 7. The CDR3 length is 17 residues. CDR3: CATSRGIDRGAQETQYF. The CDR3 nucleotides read TGTGCCACCAGCAGAGGAATAGACAGGGGGGCCCAAGAGACCCAGTACTTC.

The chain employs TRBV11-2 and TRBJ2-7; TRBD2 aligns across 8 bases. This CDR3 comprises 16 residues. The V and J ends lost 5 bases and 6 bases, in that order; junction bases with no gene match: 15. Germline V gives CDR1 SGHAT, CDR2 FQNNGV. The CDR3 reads CASSRLTAGAGGEQYF. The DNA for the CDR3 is TGTGCCAGCAGCCGCCTGACAGCGGGAGCCGGAGGCGAGCAGTACTTC.

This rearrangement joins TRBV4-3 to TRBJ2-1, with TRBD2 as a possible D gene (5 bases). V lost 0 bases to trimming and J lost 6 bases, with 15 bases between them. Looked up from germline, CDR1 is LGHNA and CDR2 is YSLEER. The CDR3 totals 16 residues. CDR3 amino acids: CASSQEYSAVFNEQFF. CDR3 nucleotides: TGCGCCAGCAGCCAAGAGTATAGCGCGGTGTTCAATGAGCAGTTCTTC.

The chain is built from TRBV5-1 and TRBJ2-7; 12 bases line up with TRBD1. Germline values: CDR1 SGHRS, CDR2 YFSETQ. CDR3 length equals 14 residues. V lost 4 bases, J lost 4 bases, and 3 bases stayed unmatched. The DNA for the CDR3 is TGCGCCAGCAGCGGGACAGGGGGCAGGTACGAGCAGTACTTC. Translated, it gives CASSGTGGRYEQYF.

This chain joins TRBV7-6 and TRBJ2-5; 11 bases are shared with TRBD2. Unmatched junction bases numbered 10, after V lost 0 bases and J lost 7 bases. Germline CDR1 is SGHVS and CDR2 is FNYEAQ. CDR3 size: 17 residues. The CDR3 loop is CASSLAVTSGSMGTQYF. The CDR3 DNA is TGTGCCAGCAGCTTAGCTGTTACTAGCGGGAGTATGGGGACCCAGTACTTC.

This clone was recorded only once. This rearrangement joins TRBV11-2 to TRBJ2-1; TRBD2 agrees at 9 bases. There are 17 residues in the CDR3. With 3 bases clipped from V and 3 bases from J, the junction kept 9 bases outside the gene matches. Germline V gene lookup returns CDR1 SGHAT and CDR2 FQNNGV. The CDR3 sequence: CASSFGLAGLLYNEQFF. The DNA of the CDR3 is TGTGCCAGCAGCTTCGGCCTAGCGGGACTTCTCTACAATGAGCAGTTCTTC.

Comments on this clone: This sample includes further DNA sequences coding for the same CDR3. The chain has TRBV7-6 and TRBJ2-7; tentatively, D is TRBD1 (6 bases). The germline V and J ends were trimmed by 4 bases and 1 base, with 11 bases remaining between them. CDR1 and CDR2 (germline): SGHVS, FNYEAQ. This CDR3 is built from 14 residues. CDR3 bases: TGTGCCAGCAGCTCGGGGCAGGGGTCCTACGAGCAGTACTTC. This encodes CASSSGQGSYEQYF.

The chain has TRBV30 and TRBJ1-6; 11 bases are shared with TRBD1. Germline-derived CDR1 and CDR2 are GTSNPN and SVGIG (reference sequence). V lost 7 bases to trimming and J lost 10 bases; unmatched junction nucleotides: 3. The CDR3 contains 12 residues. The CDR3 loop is CASGTGGSPLHF. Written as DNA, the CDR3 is TGTGCCTCCGGGACAGGGGGGTCACCCCTCCACTTT.

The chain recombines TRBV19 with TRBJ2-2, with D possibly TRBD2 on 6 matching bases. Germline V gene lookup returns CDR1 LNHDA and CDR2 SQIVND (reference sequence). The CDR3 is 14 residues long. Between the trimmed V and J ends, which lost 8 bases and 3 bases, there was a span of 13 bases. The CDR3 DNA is TGTGCCAGTGACCTGGGGGAGGACACCGGGGAGCTGTTTTTT. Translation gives CASDLGEDTGELFF.

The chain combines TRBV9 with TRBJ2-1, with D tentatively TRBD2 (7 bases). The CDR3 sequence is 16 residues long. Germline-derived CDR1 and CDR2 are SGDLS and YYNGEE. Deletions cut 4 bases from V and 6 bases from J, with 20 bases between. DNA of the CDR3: TGTGCCAGCAGCCCCAGAGGGGGGGACCCTCGCAATGAGCAGTTCTTC. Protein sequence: CASSPRGGDPRNEQFF.

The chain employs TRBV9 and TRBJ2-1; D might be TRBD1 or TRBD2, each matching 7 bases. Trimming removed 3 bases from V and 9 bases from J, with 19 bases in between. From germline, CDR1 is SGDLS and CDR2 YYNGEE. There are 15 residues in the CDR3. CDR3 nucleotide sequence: TGTGCCAGCAGCGAGCGACCGACAGGGAGGGTTGAGCAGTTCTTC. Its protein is CASSERPTGRVEQFF. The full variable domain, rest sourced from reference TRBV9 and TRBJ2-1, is DSGVTQTPKHLITATGQRVTLRCSPRSGDLSVYWYQQSLDQGLQFLIQYYNGEERAKGNILERFSAQQFPDLHSELNLSSLELGDSALYFCASSERPTGRVEQFFGPGTRLTVL.

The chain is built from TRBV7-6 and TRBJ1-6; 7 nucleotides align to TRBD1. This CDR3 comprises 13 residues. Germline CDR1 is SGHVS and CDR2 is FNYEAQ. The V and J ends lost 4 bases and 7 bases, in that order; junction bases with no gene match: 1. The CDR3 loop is CASSSTGNSPLHF. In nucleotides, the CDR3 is TGTGCCAGCAGCTCGACAGGGAATTCACCCCTCCACTTT.

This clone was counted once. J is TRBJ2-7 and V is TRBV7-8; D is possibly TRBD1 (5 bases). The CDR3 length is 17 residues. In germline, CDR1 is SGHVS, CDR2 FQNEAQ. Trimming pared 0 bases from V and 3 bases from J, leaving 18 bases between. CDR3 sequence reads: CASSLARGPGSFYEQYF. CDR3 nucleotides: TGTGCCAGCAGCTTAGCGCGCGGTCCAGGGTCCTTCTACGAGCAGTACTTC.